The present entry profiles one TCR beta chain with its context. TCRdb's table, derived via immunoSEQ multiplex PCR, lists solely in-frame clones and lacks some. Of about 200,000 clones listed, roughly 87% were seen once; the top ten hold 2% to 2.5%. The sample comes from a study of blood T cell repertoires in COVID-19. Self-reported history from a screening survey and questionnaire set each donor's cohort. This CDR3 has 14 residues. V was shortened by 0 bases and J by 0 bases, with 7 bases between the two germline ends. Looked up from germline, CDR1 is SGHRS and CDR2 is YFSETQ. Sequences were obtained from PBMCs or T cells enriched from blood (not recorded which). This receptor was taken from a woman in her 30s who had recovered from COVID-19. V is TRBV5-1 and J is TRBJ2-7; D not certain. The CDR3 coding sequence is TGCGCCAGCAGCTTGGCTGTCAGCTCCTACGAGCAGTACTTC. It specifies CASSLAVSSYEQYF.